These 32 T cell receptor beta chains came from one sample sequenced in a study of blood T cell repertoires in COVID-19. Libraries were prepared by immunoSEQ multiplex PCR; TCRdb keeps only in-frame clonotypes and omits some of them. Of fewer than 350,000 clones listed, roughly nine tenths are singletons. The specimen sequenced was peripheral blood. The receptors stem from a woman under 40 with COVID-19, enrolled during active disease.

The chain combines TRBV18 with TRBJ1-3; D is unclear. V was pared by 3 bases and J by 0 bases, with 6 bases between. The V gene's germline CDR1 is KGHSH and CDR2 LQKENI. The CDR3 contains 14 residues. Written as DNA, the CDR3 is TGTGCCAGCTCACCCCAAAACTCTGGAAACACCATATATTTT. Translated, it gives CASSPQNSGNTIYF. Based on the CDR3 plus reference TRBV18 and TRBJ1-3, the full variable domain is NAGVMQNPRHLVRRRGQEARLRCSPMKGHSHVYWYRQLPEEGLKFMVYLQKENIIDESGMPKERFSAEFPKEGPSILRIQQVVRGDSAAYFCASSPQNSGNTIYFGEGSWLTVV.

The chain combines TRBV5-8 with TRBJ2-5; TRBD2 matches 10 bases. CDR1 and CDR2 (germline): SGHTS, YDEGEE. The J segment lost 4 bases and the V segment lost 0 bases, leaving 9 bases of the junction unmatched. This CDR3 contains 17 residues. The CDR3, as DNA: TGTGCCAGCAGCTTGGTCCTAGCGGGGGTCCTAGGAGAGACCCAGTACTTC. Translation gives CASSLVLAGVLGETQYF.

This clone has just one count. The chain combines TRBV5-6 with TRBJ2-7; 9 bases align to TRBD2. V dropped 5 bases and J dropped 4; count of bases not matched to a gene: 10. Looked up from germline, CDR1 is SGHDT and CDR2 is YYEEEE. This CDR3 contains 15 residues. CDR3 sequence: CASSFYGLATYEQYF. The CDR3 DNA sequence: TGTGCCAGCAGTTTTTATGGACTAGCGACATACGAGCAGTACTTC.

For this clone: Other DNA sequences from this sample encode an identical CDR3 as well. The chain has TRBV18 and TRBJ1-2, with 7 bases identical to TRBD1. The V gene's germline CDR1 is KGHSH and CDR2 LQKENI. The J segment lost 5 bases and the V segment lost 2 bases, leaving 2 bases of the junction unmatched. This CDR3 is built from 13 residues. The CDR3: CASSPDRDYGYTF. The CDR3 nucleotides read TGTGCCAGCTCACCAGACAGGGATTATGGCTACACCTTC. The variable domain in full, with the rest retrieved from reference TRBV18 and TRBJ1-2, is NAGVMQNPRHLVRRRGQEARLRCSPMKGHSHVYWYRQLPEEGLKFMVYLQKENIIDESGMPKERFSAEFPKEGPSILRIQQVVRGDSAAYFCASSPDRDYGYTFGSGTRLTVV.

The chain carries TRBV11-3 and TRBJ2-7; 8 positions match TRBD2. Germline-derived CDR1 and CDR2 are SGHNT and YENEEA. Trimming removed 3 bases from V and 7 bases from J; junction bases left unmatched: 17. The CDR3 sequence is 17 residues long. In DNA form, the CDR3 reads TGTGCCAGCAGCTTGGGGGGGCAAGCGGGGGATTCGTTTGAGCAGTACTTC. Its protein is CASSLGGQAGDSFEQYF.

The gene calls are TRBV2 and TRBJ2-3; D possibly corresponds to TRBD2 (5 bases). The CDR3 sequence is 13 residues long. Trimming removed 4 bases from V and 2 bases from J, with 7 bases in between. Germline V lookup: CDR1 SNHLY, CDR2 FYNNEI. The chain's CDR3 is CASSAGSTDTQYF. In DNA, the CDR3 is TGTGCCAGCAGTGCGGGGTCCACAGATACGCAGTATTTT. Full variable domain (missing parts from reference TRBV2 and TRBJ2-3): EPEVTQTPSHQVTQMGQEVILRCVPISNHLYFYWYRQILGQKVEFLVSFYNNEISEKSEIFDDQFSVERPDGSNFTLKIRSTKLEDSAMYFCASSAGSTDTQYFGPGTRLTVL.

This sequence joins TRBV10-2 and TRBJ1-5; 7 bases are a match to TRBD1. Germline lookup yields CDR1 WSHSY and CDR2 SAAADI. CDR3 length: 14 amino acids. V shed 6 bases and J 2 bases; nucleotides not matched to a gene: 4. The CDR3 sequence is CASRQGGGNQPQHF. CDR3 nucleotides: TGCGCCAGCAGGCAGGGGGGCGGCAATCAGCCCCAGCATTTT.

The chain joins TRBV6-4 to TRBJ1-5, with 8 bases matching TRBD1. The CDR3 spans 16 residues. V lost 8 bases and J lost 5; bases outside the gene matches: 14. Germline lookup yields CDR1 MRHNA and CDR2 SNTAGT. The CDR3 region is CASPYCEQGVYQPQHF. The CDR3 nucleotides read TGTGCCAGCCCGTATTGTGAACAGGGGGTTTATCAGCCCCAGCATTTT.

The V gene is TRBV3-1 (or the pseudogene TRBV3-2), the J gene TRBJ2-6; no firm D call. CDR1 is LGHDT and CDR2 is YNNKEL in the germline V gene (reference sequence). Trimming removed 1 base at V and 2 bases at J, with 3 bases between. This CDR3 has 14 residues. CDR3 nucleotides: TGTGCCAGCAGCCAAGGTACTGGGGCCAACGTCCTGACTTTC. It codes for CASSQGTGANVLTF.

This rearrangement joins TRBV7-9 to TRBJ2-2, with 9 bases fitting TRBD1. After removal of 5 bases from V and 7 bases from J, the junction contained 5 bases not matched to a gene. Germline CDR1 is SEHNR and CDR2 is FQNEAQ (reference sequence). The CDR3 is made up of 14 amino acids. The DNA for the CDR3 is TGTGCCAGCAGCCCCAGACAGGGGGGCGGGGAGCTGTTTTTT. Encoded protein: CASSPRQGGGELFF. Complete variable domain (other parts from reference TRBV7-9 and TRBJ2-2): DTGVSQNPRHKITKRGQNVTFRCDPISEHNRLYWYRQTLGQGPEFLTYFQNEAQLEKSRLLSDRFSAERPKGSFSTLEIQRTEQGDSAMYLCASSPRQGGGELFFGEGSRLTVL.

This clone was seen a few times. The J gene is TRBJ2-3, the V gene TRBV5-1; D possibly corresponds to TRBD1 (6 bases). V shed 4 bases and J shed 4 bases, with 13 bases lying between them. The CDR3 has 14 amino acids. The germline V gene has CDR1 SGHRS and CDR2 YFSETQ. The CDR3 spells CASSPTTGPDTQYF. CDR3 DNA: TGCGCCAGCAGCCCTACGACAGGACCAGATACGCAGTATTTT.

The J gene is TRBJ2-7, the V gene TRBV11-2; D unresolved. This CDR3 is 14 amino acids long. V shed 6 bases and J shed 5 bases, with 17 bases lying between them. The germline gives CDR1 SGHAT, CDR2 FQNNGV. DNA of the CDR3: TGTGCCAGCAGTCGCGCGGTACTTCTTGACGAGCAGTACTTC. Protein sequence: CASSRAVLLDEQYF.

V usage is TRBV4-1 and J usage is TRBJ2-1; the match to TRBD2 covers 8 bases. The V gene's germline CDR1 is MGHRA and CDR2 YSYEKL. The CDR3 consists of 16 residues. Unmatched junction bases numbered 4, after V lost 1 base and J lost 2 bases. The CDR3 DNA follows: TGCGCCAGCAGCCAAGCGAAGGGACTAGCCTACAATGAGCAGTTCTTC. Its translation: CASSQAKGLAYNEQFF.

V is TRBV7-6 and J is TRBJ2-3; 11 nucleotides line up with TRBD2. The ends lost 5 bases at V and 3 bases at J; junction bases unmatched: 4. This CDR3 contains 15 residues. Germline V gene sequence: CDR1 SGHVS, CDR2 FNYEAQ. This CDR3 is CASSLTSGDTDTQYF. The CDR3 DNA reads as TGTGCCAGCAGCCTGACTAGCGGGGATACAGATACGCAGTATTTT.

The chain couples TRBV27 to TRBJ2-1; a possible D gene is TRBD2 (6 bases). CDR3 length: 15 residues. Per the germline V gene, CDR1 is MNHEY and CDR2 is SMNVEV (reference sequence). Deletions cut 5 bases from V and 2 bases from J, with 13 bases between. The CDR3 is CASSTGSGPYNEQFF. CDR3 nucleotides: TGTGCCAGCAGTACTGGTAGCGGACCCTACAATGAGCAGTTCTTC.

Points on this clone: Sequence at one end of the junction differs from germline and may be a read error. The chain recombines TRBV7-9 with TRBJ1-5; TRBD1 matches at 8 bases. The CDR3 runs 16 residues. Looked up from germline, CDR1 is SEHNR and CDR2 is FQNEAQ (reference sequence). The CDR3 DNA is TGTGCCAGCAGTTTAGATTTGGGGACAGGCTATCAGCCCCAGCATTTT. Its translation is CASSLDLGTGYQPQHF.

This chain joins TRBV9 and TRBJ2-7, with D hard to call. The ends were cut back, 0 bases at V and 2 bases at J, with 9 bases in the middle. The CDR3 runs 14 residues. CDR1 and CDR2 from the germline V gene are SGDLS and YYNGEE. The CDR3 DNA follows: TGTGCCAGCAGCGTAGGAGGTGCGGCCTACGAGCAGTACTTC. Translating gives CASSVGGAAYEQYF. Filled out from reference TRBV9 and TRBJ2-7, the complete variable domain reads DSGVTQTPKHLITATGQRVTLRCSPRSGDLSVYWYQQSLDQGLQFLIQYYNGEERAKGNILERFSAQQFPDLHSELNLSSLELGDSALYFCASSVGGAAYEQYFGPGTRLTVT.

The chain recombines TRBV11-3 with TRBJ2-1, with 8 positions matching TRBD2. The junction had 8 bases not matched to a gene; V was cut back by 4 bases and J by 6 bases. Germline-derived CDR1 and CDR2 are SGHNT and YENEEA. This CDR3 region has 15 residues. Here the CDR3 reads CASSSGGASSNEQFF. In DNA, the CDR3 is TGTGCCAGCAGCTCCGGGGGGGCCTCGTCCAATGAGCAGTTCTTC.

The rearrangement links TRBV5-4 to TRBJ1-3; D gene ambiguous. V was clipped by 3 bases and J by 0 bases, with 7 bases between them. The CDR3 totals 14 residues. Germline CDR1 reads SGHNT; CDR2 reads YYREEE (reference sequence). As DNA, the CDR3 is TGTGCCAGCAGCTCGAGGGTCTCTGGAAACACCATATATTTT. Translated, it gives CASSSRVSGNTIYF.

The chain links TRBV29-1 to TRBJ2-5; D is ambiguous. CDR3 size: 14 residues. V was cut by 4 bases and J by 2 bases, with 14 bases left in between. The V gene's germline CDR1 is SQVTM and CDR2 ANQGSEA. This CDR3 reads CSVVGAGPQETQYF. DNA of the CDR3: TGCAGCGTTGTTGGTGCTGGGCCGCAAGAGACCCAGTACTTC.

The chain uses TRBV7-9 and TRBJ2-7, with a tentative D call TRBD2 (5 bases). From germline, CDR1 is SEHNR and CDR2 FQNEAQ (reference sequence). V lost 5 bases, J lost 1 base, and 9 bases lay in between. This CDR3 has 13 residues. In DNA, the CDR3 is TGTGCCAGCAGCCCACCGGGGTCCTACGAGCAGTACTTC. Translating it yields CASSPPGSYEQYF.

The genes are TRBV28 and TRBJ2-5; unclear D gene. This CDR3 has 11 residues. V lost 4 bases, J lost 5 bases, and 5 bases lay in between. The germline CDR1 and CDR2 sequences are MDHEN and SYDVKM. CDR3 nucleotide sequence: TGTGCCAGCAGTTCCCGGGAGACCCAGTACTTC. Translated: CASSSRETQYF.

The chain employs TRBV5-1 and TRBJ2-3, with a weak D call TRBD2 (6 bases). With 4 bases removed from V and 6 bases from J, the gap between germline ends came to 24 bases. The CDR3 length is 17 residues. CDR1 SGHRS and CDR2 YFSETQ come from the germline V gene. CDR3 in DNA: TGCGCCAGCAGCGTAACCCTCGCCGGTAGGAGCGGGGATACGCAGTATTTT. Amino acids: CASSVTLAGRSGDTQYF.

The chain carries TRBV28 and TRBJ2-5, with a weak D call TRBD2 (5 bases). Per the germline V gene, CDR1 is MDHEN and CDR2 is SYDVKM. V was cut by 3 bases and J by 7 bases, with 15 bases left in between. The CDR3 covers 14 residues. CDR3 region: CASSFPTERGTQYF. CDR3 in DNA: TGTGCCAGCAGTTTTCCCACGGAACGGGGGACCCAGTACTTC.

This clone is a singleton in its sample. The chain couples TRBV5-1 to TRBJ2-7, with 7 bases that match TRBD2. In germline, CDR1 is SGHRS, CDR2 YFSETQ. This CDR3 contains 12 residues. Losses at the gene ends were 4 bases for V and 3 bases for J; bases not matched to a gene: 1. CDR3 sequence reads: CASSGDYYEQYF. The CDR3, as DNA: TGCGCCAGCAGCGGGGACTACTACGAGCAGTACTTC.

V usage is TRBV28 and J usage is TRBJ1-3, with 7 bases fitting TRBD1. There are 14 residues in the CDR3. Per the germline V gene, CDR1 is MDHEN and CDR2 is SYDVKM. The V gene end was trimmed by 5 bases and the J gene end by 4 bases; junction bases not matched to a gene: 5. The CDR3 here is CASSLDRYGNTIYF. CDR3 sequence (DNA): TGTGCCAGCAGTCTGGACAGGTACGGAAACACCATATATTTT.

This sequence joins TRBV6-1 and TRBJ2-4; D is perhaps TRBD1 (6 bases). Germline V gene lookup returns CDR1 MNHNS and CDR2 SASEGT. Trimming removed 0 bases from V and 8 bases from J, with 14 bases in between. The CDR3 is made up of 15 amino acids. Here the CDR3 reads CASSEARQGWDIQYF. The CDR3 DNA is TGTGCCAGCAGTGAAGCGCGGCAGGGGTGGGACATTCAGTACTTC.

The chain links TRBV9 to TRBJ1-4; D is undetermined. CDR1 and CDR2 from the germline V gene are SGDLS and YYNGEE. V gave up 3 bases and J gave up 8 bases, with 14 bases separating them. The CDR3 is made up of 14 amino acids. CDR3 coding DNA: TGTGCCAGCAGCGCGGGAATCTCGTTGGAAAAACTGTTTTTT. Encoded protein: CASSAGISLEKLFF.

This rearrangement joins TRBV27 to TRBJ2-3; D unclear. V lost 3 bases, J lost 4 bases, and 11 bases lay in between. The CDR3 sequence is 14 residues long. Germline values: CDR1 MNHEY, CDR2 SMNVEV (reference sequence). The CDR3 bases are TGTGCCAGCAGTTTCCAAACTCAGGCAGATACGCAGTATTTT. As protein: CASSFQTQADTQYF.

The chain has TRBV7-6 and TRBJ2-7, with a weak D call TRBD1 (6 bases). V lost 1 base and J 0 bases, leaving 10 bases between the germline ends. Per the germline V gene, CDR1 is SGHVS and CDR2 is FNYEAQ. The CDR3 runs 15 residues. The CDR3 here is CASSLGEGGSYEQYF. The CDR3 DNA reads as TGTGCCAGCAGCTTAGGAGAAGGGGGCTCCTACGAGCAGTACTTC.

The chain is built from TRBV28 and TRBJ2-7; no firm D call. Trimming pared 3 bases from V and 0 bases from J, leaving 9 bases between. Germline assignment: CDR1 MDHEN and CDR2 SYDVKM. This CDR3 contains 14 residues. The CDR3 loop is CASSFLLGSYEQYF. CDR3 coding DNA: TGTGCCAGCAGTTTTCTGCTAGGCTCCTACGAGCAGTACTTC.

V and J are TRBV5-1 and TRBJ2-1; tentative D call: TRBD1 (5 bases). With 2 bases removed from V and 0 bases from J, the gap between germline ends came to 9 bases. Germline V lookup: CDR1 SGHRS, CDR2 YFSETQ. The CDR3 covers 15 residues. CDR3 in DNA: TGCGCCAGCAGCTTAGGGGAAAGCTCCTACAATGAGCAGTTCTTC. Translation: CASSLGESSYNEQFF.